Only a few counts were recorded for the clone carrying this T cell receptor (beta chain). The antigen is unknown. This sample is part of a study of T cells in Graves' hyperthyroidism and ophthalmopathy. Study as a whole: Initial diagnosis, before any treatment, was when peripheral blood was collected. Study-wide points: Ophthalmopathy got predicted by the model a median about six months before its onset.

V gave up 4 bases and J gave up 6 bases; unmatched junction bases: 4. CDR3 length: 13 amino acids. Per the germline V gene, CDR1 is KGHDR and CDR2 is SFDVKD. TCR beta CDR3 regions were amplified from RNA transcripts. The HTBI set primed first-round TCR CDR3 RT-PCR. TCRdb passed the multiplex PCR reads through MiXCR, listing each CDR3 protein once. Of 470,000 or so distinct CDR3 sequences listed, around 21% are singletons. Patients with uncontrolled infections, other autoimmune diseases, pregnancy or lactation were excluded. The sequence derives from a man younger than 35 with Graves' hyperthyroidism. The sample consisted of blood. The chain combines TRBV24-1 with TRBJ2-7, with TRBD2 matching 8 bases. This CDR3 is CATSDALAGEQYF. The CDR3 DNA follows: TGTGCCACCAGTGACGCCCTAGCGGGCGAGCAGTACTTC.